This T cell receptor beta chain was identified during a study of technical replicates of blood from several donors. Only in-frame clones appear in the TCRdb table, and some are missing; sequencing was by immunoSEQ multiplex PCR. The sample yields about 84,000 clones, about 97% seen once. The CDR3 length is 14 residues. Germline V CDR1 and CDR2: MNHEY, SVGAGI. Trimming shortened V by 1 base and J by 8 bases, and 12 bases separated the two germline ends. Sequenced: T cells isolated from PBMCs. The TCR sequence derives from a human donor in good health. The V call is TRBV6-5, the J call TRBJ2-1; possible D gene TRBD2, 5 bases. The CDR3 DNA sequence: TGTGCCAGCAGTTACTTGGGGAGACCATATGAGCAGTTCTTC. Translating it yields CASSYLGRPYEQFF.